Sequencing of this TCR beta chain was carried out in a study of a mutant IDH1 vaccine in newly diagnosed glioma. Remarks on this clone: Its antigen is unknown.

The CDR3 length is 12 residues. Stated time point: week 23, last vaccination. Topical imiquimod accompanied each vaccine dose, which consisted of 300 ug of mutant IDH1 20-mer peptide. The protocol was immunoSEQ multiplex PCR, while the TCRdb copy is restricted to in-frame clones and leaves out a portion. The sample lists over 35,000 clones; about 81% were seen once. Specimen: PBMCs, collected from a glioma patient whose treatment included an IDH1 peptide vaccine. The clonotype comes from a woman aged 18-29 years with glioma. Some clones in this sample may be carry-over from other donors' samples. The genes are TRBV21-1 and TRBJ1-5; TRBD1, the table's D call, lacks a check against the DNA. TRBV21-1 is noted as a pseudogene. The CDR3, as DNA: TGTGCCGGTCAGGGGAGCAATCAGCCCCAGCATTTT. It is translated as CAGQGSNQPQHF.